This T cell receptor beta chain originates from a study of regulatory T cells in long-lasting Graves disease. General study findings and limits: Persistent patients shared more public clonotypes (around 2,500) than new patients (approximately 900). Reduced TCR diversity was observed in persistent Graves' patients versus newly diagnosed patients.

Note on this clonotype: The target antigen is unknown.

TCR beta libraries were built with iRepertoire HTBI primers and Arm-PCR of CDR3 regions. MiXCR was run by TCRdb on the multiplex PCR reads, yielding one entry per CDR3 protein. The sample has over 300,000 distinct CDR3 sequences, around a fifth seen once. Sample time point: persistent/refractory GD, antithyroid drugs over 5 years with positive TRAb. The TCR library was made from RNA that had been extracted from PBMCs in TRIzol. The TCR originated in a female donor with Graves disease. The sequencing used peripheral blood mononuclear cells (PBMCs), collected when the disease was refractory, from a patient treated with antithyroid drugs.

The CDR3, as DNA: TGTGCCAGCAGCCAATTTGGGGGGGCTAGCACTGAAGCTTTCTTT. It codes for CASSQFGGASTEAFF. The V and J genes are TRBV7-9 and TRBJ1-1, with a weak D call TRBD1 (6 bases). The CDR3 is made up of 15 amino acids. Germline CDR1 and CDR2: SEHNR and FQNEAQ (reference sequence). The V and J ends lost 5 bases and 4 bases respectively, with 17 bases between them.